These 5 T cell receptor beta chains came from one sample sequenced in a study of cytomegalovirus exposure and HLA in healthy donors. PCR was performed using 60 Vbeta and 13 Jbeta primers. The table came from immunoSEQ multiplex PCR; TCRdb's copy has only in-frame clones and leaves some out. This repertoire shows more than 110,000 clones, 60% to 85% found once; its top ten account for 2.8%. The specimen sequenced was PBMCs. These receptors were obtained from a male donor in good health and CMV-seronegative.

The chain uses TRBV11-2 and TRBJ2-5, with 7 positions matching TRBD1. Unmatched junction bases numbered 7, after V lost 4 bases and J lost 5 bases. There are 14 residues in the CDR3. Germline V gene lookup returns CDR1 SGHAT and CDR2 FQNNGV. Here the CDR3 reads CASSSTPRGETQYF. As DNA, the CDR3 is TGTGCCAGCAGCTCCACACCCAGGGGGGAGACCCAGTACTTC.

The chain recombines TRBV5-1 with TRBJ2-7, with 13 nucleotides matching TRBD2. The J segment lost 3 bases and the V segment lost 0 bases, leaving 3 bases of the junction unmatched. CDR3 length: 16 amino acids. Germline V gene lookup returns CDR1 SGHRS and CDR2 YFSETQ. In nucleotides, the CDR3 is TGCGCCAGCAGCTTGGAGGGACTAGCGGGGAACTACGAGCAGTACTTC. Its protein is CASSLEGLAGNYEQYF.

The chain employs TRBV7-2 and TRBJ1-5; TRBD1 aligns across 10 bases. The CDR3 extends over 16 amino acids. V trimming: 4 bases; J trimming: 6 bases; junction bases outside the gene matches: 9. Germline V gives CDR1 SGHTA, CDR2 FQGNSA. For the CDR3, the DNA is TGTGCCAGCAGCTCCGGGACAGGGGCTGCCGTTCAGCCCCAGCATTTT. Protein: CASSSGTGAAVQPQHF.

The chain carries TRBV30 and TRBJ2-7; TRBD1 matches 8 bases. Germline CDR1 and CDR2: GTSNPN and SVGIG (reference sequence). This CDR3 has 14 amino acids. V lost 4 bases and J lost 2; bases outside the gene matches: 7. CDR3 amino acids: CAWTGQVGPYEQYF. DNA of the CDR3: TGTGCCTGGACGGGACAGGTCGGCCCCTACGAGCAGTACTTC.

The chain is built from TRBV11-2 and TRBJ1-4; TRBD1 is a possible D gene (5 bases). This CDR3 region has 12 residues. The V gene lost 1 base and the J gene lost 14 bases, with 11 bases spanning the gap. Germline CDR1 is SGHAT and CDR2 is FQNNGV. The CDR3 nucleotides read TGTGCCAGCAGCTTAGTGTCAGGGACTCTGTTTTTT. Protein sequence: CASSLVSGTLFF.